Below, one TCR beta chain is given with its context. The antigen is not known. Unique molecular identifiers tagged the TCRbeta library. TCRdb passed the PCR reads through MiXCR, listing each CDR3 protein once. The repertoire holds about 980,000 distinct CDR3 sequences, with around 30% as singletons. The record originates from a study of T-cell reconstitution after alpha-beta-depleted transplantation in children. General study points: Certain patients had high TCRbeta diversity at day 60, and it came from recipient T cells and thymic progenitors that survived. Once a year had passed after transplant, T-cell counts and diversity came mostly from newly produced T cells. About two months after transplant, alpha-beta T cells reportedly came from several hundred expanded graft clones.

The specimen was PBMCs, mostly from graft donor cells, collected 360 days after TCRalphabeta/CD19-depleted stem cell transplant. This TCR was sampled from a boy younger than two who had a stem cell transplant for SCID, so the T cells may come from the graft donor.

CDR3 loop: CASSLGTGDNTGELFF. Written as DNA, the CDR3 is TGTGCCAGCAGCTTGGGGACAGGAGATAACACCGGGGAGCTGTTTTTT. This rearrangement joins TRBV11-2 to TRBJ2-2, with 8 nucleotides matching TRBD1. Germline V gene lookup returns CDR1 SGHAT and CDR2 FQNNGV. The V segment lost 3 bases and the J segment 2 bases; nucleotides outside the gene matches: 5. The CDR3 spans 16 residues. Full variable domain (remainder filled in from reference TRBV11-2 and TRBJ2-2): EAGVAQSPRYKIIEKRQSVAFWCNPISGHATLYWYQQILGQGPKLLIQFQNNGVVDDSQLPKDRFSAERLKGVDSTLKIQPAKLEDSAVYLCASSLGTGDNTGELFFGEGSRLTVL.